This TCR beta chain emerged from a study of blood T cell repertoires in COVID-19. This clone appeared a single time. The repertoire was sequenced with immunoSEQ multiplex PCR; TCRdb's copy has only in-frame clones and lacks some. This sample has some 200,000 clones, with more than 75% found just once. This CDR3 is built from 16 residues. Germline CDR1 and CDR2: GTSNPN and SVGIG (reference sequence). Between the trimmed V and J ends, which lost 2 bases and 5 bases, there was a span of 19 bases. The J gene is TRBJ1-5, the V gene TRBV30; TRBD1 might be the D (6 bases). The TCR originated in a man at least 80 years old with acute or convalescent COVID-19. Specimen: peripheral blood. In DNA form, the CDR3 reads TGTGCCTGGAGTTTACCCCAGGGGATGTGGGATCAGCCCCAGCATTTT. Amino acid sequence: CAWSLPQGMWDQPQHF. Together with reference TRBV30 and TRBJ1-5, the CDR3 gives the full variable domain: SQTIHQWPATLVQPVGSPLSLECTVEGTSNPNLYWYRQAAGRGLQLLFYSVGIGQISSEVPQNLSASRPQDRQFILSSKKLLLSDSGFYLCAWSLPQGMWDQPQHFGDGTRLSIL.